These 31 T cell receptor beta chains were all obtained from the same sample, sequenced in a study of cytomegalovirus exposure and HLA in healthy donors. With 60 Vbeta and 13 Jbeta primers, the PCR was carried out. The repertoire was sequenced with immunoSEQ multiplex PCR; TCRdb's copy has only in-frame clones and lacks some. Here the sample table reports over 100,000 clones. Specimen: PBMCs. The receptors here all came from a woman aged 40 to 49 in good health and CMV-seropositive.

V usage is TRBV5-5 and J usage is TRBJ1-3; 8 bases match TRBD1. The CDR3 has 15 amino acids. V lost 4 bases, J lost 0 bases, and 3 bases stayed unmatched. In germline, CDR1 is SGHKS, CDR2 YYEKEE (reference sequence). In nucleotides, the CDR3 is TGTGCCAGCAGCCCAGGGACAGGCTCTGGAAACACCATATATTTT. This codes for CASSPGTGSGNTIYF.

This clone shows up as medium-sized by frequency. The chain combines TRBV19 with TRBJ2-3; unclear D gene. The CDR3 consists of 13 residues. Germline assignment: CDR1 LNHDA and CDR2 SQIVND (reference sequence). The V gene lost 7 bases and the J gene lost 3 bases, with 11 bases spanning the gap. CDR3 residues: CASNHKETDTQYF. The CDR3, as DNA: TGTGCCAGTAATCATAAAGAGACAGATACGCAGTATTTT.

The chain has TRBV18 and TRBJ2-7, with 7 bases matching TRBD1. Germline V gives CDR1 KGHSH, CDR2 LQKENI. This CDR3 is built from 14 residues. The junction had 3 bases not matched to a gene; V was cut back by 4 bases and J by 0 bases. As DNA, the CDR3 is TGTGCCAGCTCACATAGGGGGCCCTCCTACGAGCAGTACTTC. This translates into CASSHRGPSYEQYF. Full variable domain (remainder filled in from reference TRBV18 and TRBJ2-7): NAGVMQNPRHLVRRRGQEARLRCSPMKGHSHVYWYRQLPEEGLKFMVYLQKENIIDESGMPKERFSAEFPKEGPSILRIQQVVRGDSAAYFCASSHRGPSYEQYFGPGTRLTVT.

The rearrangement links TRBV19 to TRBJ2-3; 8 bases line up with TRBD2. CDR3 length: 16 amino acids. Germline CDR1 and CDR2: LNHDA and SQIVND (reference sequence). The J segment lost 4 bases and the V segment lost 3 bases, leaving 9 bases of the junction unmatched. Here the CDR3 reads CASSISSGRLADTQYF. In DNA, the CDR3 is TGTGCCAGTAGTATTAGCAGCGGGAGATTGGCAGATACGCAGTATTTT.

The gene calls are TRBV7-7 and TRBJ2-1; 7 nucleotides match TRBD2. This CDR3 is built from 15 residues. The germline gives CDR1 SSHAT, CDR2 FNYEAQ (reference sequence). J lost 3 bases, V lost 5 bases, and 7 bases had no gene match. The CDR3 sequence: CASSGGVGNYNEQFF. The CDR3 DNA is TGTGCCAGCAGCGGGGGGGTTGGGAACTACAATGAGCAGTTCTTC.

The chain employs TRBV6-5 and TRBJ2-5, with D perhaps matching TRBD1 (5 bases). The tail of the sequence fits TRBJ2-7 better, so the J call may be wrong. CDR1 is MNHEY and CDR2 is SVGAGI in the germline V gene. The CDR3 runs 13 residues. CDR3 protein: CASRRQTSYEQYF. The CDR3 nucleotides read TGTGCCAGCCGGAGACAGACCTCCTACGAGCAGTACTTC.

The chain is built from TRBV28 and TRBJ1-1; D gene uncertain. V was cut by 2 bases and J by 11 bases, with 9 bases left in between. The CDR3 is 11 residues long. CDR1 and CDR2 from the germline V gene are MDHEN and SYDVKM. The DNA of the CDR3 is TGTGCCAGCAGTTTACCGTCCGCGGCTTTCTTT. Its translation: CASSLPSAAFF. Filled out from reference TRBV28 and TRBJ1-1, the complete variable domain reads DVKVTQSSRYLVKRTGEKVFLECVQDMDHENMFWYRQDPGLGLRLIYFSYDVKMKEKGDIPEGYSVSREKKERFSLILESASTNQTSMYLCASSLPSAAFFGQGTRLTVV.

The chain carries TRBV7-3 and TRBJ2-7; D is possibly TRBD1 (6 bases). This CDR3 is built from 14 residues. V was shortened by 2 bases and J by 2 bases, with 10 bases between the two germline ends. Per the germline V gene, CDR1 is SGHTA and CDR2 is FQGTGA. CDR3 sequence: CASSLSGDTYEQYF. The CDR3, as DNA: TGTGCCAGCAGCTTATCAGGGGATACCTACGAGCAGTACTTC.

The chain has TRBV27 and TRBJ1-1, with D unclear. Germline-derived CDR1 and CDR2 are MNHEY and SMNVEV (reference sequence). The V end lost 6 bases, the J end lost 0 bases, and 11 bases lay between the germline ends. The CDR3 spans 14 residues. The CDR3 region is CASSPRRMNTEAFF. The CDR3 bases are TGTGCCAGCAGCCCGAGGAGGATGAACACTGAAGCTTTCTTT.

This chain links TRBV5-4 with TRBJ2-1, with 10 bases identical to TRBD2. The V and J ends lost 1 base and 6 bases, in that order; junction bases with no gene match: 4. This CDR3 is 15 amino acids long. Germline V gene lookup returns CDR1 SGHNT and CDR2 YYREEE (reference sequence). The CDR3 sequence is CASSLRTSGGNEQFF. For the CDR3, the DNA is TGTGCCAGCAGCTTGCGGACTAGCGGAGGCAATGAGCAGTTCTTC.

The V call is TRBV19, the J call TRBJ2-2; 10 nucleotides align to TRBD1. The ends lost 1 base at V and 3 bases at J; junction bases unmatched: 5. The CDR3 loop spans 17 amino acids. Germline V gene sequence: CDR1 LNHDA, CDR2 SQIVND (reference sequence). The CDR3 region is CASSIGGTGEYTGELFF. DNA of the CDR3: TGTGCCAGTAGTATAGGTGGGACAGGGGAGTACACCGGGGAGCTGTTTTTT. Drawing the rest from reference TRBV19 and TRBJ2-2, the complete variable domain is DGGITQSPKYLFRKEGQNVTLSCEQNLNHDAMYWYRQDPGQGLRLIYYSQIVNDFQKGDIAEGYSVSREKKESFPLTVTSAQKNPTAFYLCASSIGGTGEYTGELFFGEGSRLTVL.

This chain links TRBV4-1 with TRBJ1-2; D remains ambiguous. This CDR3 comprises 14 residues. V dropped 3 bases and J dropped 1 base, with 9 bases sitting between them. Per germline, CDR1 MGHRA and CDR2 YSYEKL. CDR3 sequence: CASSQAEDNYGYTF. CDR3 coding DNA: TGCGCCAGCAGCCAGGCCGAAGATAACTATGGCTACACCTTC.

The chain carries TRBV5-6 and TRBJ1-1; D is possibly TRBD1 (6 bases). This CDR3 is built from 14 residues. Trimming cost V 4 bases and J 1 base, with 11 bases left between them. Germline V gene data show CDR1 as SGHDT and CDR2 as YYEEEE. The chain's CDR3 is CASSPQGPNTEAFF. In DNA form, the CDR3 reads TGTGCCAGCAGCCCCCAGGGGCCGAACACTGAAGCTTTCTTT. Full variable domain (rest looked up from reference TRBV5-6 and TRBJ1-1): DAGVTQSPTHLIKTRGQQVTLRCSPKSGHDTVSWYQQALGQGPQFIFQYYEEEERQRGNFPDRFSGHQFPNYSSELNVNALLLGDSALYLCASSPQGPNTEAFFGQGTRLTVV.

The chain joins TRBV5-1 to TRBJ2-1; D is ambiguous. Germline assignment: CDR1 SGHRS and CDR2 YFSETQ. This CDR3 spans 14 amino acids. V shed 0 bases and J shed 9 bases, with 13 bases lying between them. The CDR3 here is CASSLVAAPSEQFF. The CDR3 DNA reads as TGCGCCAGCAGCTTGGTCGCAGCGCCAAGTGAGCAGTTCTTC. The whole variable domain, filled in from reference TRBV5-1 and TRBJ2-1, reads KAGVTQTPRYLIKTRGQQVTLSCSPISGHRSVSWYQQTPGQGLQFLFEYFSETQRNKGNFPGRFSGRQFSNSRSEMNVSTLELGDSALYLCASSLVAAPSEQFFGPGTRLTVL.

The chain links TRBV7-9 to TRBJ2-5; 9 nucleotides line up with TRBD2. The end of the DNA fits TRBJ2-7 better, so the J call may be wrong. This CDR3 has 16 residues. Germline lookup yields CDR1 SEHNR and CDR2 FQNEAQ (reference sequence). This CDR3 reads CASSSTLGRGGLEQYF. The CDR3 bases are TGTGCCAGCAGCTCCACCTTAGGGCGGGGGGGTCTCGAGCAGTACTTC.

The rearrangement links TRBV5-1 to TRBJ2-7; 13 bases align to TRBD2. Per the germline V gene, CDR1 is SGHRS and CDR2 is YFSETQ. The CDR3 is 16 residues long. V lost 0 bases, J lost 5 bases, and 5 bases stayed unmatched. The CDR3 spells CASSLGTSGSPHEQYF. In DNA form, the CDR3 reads TGCGCCAGCAGCTTGGGGACTAGCGGGAGTCCCCACGAGCAGTACTTC.

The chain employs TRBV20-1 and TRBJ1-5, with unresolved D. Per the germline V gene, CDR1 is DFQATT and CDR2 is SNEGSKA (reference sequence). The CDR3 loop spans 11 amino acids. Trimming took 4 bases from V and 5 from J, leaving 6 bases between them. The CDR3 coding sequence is TGCAGTGCTACCGGAGATCAGCCCCAGCATTTT. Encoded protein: CSATGDQPQHF.

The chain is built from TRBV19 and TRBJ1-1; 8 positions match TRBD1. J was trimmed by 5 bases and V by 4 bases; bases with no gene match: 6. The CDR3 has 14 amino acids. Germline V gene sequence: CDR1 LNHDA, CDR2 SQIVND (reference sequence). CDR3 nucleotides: TGTGCCAGTAGTAGCAGGGGGCGTGGGACTGAAGCTTTCTTT. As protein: CASSSRGRGTEAFF.

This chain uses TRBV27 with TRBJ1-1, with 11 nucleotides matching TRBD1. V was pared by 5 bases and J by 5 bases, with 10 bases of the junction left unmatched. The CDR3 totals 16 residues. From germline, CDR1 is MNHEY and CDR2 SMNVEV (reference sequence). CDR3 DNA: TGTGCCAGCAGTACTACCGGGACAGGGGGAAGAACTGAAGCTTTCTTT. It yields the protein CASSTTGTGGRTEAFF.

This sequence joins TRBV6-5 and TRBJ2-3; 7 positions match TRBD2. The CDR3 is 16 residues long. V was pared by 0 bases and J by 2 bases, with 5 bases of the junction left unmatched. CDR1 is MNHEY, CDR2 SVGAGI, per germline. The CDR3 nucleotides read TGTGCCAGCAGTTACTCAGATGCGGGAGTCACAGATACGCAGTATTTT. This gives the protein CASSYSDAGVTDTQYF.

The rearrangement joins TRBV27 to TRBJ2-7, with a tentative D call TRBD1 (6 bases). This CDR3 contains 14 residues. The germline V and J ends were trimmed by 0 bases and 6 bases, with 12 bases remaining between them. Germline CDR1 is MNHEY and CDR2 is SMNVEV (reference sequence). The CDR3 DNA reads TGTGCCAGCAGTTTATCAGGGGGTTATAGCGAGCAGTACTTC. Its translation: CASSLSGGYSEQYF.

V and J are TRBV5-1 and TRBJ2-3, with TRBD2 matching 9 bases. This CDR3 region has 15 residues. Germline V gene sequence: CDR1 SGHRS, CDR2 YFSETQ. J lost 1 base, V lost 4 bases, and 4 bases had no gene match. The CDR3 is CASSVAGDRTDTQYF. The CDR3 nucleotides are TGCGCCAGCAGCGTAGCGGGAGACCGCACAGATACGCAGTATTTT.

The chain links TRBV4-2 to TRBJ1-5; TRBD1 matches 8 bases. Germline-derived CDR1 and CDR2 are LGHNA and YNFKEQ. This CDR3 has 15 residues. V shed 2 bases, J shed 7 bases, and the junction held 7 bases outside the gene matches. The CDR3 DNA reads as TGTGCCAGCAGCCAACAACAGGGGGAAGGGCAGCCCCAGCATTTT. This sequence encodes CASSQQQGEGQPQHF.

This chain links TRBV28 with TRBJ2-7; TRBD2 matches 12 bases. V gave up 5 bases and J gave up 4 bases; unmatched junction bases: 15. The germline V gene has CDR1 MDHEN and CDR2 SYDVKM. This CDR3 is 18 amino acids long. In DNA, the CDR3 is TGTGCCAGCAGTCCCTTGACTAGCGGGAGCCTCCCGGGGTACGAGCAGTACTTC. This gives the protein CASSPLTSGSLPGYEQYF.

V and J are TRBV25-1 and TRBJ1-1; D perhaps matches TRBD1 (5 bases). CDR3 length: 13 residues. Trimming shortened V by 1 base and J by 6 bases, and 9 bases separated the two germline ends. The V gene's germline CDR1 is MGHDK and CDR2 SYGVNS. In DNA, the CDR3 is TGTGCCAGCAGTGAATCAGGGATCGCTGAAGCTTTCTTT. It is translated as CASSESGIAEAFF.

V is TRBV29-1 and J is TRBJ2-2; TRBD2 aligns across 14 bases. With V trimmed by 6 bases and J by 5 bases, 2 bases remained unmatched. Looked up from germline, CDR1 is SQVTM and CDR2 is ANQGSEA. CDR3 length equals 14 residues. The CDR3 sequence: CSVRLAGGTGELFF. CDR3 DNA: TGCAGCGTGAGACTAGCGGGAGGGACCGGGGAGCTGTTTTTT.

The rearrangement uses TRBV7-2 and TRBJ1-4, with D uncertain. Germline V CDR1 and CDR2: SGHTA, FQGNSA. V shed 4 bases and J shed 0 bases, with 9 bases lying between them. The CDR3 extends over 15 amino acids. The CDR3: CASSSSGATNEKLFF. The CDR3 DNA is TGTGCCAGCAGCTCGTCCGGTGCAACTAATGAAAAACTGTTTTTT.

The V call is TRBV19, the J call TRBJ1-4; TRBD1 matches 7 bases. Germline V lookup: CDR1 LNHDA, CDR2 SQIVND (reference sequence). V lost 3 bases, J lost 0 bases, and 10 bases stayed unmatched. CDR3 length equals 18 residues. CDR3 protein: CASSMRRTGGATNEKLFF. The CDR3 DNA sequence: TGTGCCAGTAGTATGAGACGGACAGGAGGGGCAACTAATGAAAAACTGTTTTTT.

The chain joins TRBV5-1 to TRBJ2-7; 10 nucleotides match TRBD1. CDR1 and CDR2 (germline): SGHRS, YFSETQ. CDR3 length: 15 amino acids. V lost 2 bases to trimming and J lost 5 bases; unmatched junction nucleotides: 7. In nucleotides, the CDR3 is TGCGCCAGCAGCTTCTACGGACAGGGGGTCGACGAGCAGTACTTC. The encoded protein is CASSFYGQGVDEQYF.

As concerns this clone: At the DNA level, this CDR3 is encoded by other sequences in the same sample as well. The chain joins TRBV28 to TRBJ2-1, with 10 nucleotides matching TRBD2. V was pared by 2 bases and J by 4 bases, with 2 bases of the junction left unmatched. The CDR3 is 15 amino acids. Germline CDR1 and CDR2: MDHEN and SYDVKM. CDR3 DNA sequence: TGTGCCAGCAGTTTACCTAGCGGGAGTTACAATGAGCAGTTCTTC. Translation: CASSLPSGSYNEQFF.

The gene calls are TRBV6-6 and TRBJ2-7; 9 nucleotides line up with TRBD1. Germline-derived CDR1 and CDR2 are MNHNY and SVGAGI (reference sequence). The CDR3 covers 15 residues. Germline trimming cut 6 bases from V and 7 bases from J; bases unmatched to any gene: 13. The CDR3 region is CASRTVGQGSVEQYF. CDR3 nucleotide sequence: TGTGCCAGCAGAACCGTGGGACAGGGAAGCGTGGAGCAGTACTTC.